Listed below are T cell receptor beta chains from one sample, sequenced in a study of blood T cell repertoires in COVID-19. Assay: immunoSEQ multiplex PCR; the TCRdb copy retains only in-frame clones and omits some. The sample lists 130,000 or so clones, around four fifths seen once, with 9.5% to 15% in the top ten. Sequences were obtained from peripheral blood. The source of these receptors is a human donor in a cohort sampled during active COVID-19. CDR3s include the opening cysteine and the closing phenylalanine or tryptophan. The D gene is left open where the match is weak. Clone size is shown for a subset of rows, as once, few, many or a class of expanded clone.

D	V	size	J	DNA	CDR3
TRBD1	TRBV25-1	.	TRBJ1-2	TGTGCCAGCAGCTTGGGACAGGGGGCTGCTGGCTACACCTTC	CASSLGQGAAGYTF
TRBD1	TRBV5-1	once	TRBJ2-3	TGCGCCAGCAGCTACGGACAGGGGCAGAGCACAGATACGCAGTATTTT	CASSYGQGQSTDTQYF
.	TRBV3-1/TRBV3-2	.	TRBJ2-3	TGTGCCAGCTCCCCTTTGCGGTACAGCACAGATACGCAGTATTTT	CASSPLRYSTDTQYF
.	TRBV5-1	.	TRBJ2-1	TGCGCCAGCAGCCCACTACGCTCCTACAATGAGCAGTTCTTC	CASSPLRSYNEQFF
.	TRBV9	.	TRBJ2-1	TGTGCCAGCAGCGCCACGGGGTACTACAATGAGCAGTTCTTC	CASSATGYYNEQFF
TRBD1	TRBV30	.	TRBJ1-1	TGTGCCTGGAGGCCGGGACAGGGGTTTGAAGCTTTCTTT	CAWRPGQGFEAFF
.	TRBV23-1	.	TRBJ2-3	TGCGCCAACCCCAGGGGAGATACGCAGTATTTT	CANPRGDTQYF
TRBD1	TRBV6-1	once	TRBJ1-2	TGTGCCAGCAGTGACCGACAGGGCCTGGGCTATGGCTACACCTTC	CASSDRQGLGYGYTF
TRBD2	TRBV30	.	TRBJ2-3	TGTGCCGGGAGGTTGGCGGGGGGGTCAGATACGCAGTATTTT	CAGRLAGGSDTQYF
TRBD2	TRBV11-2	.	TRBJ2-1	TGTGCCAGCAGCTTCTCCCGGCGGGGGAGCAATGAGCAGTTCTTC	CASSFSRRGSNEQFF
.	TRBV5-1	.	TRBJ1-1	TGCGCCAGCAGCTTGGATCCAGGGGCGGGTGAAGCTTTCTTT	CASSLDPGAGEAFF
.	TRBV5-1	.	TRBJ2-1	TGCGCCAGCAGCTTGGCCGGGTTTGGGTCGGGGGACAATGAGCAGTTCTTC	CASSLAGFGSGDNEQFF
TRBD1	TRBV13	.	TRBJ2-7	TGTGCCAGCAGCGAACAGGGGGTATCCTACGAGCAGTACTTC	CASSEQGVSYEQYF
.	TRBV6-6	.	TRBJ1-1	TGTGCCAGCAGCCGAGAACGGGCTTTCTTT	CASSRERAFF
TRBD1	TRBV27	.	TRBJ1-2	TGTGCCAGCAGTTTACGGGACAGGGTAACAGAGCTAGCCTTC	CASSLRDRVTELAF
TRBD2	TRBV9	.	TRBJ2-5	TGTGCCAGCAGCGTTGGGGGGGGCCAAGAGACCCAGTACTTC	CASSVGGGQETQYF
.	TRBV12-3/TRBV12-4	.	TRBJ2-7	TGTGCCAGCAGTTGGGGGCTACCCTACGAGCAGTACTTC	CASSWGLPYEQYF
.	TRBV6-5	.	TRBJ2-7	TGTGCCAGCAGGCCCCCGGGAGTTAGAGTCCACGAGCAGTACTTC	CASRPPGVRVHEQYF
.	TRBV6-2/TRBV6-3	.	TRBJ1-4	TGTGCCAGCAGCTATAATCCCGGGGGTACTAATGAAAAACTGTTTTTT	CASSYNPGGTNEKLFF
TRBD1	TRBV18	.	TRBJ2-2	TGTGCCAGCTCACCAAGTCCCGGGACAGGGGGCGCCGGGGAGCTGTTTTTT	CASSPSPGTGGAGELFF
TRBD2	TRBV3-1/TRBV3-2	once	TRBJ2-5	TGTGCCAGCAGCCAAGGCGGGGGGGGACAAGAGACCCAGTACTTC	CASSQGGGGQETQYF
.	TRBV27	.	TRBJ1-2	TGTGCCACCAGTAAGAGCGCGGGCTACTATGGCTACACCTTC	CATSKSAGYYGYTF
.	TRBV6-2/TRBV6-3	.	TRBJ2-1	TGTGCCAGCAGTTACTATAGCAGCCGGGGAGGGGGGCAGTTCTTC	CASSYYSSRGGGQFF
TRBD1	TRBV27	.	TRBJ2-7	TGTGCCAGCAGTTTAGACAGGGGCTCCTACGAGCAGTACTTC	CASSLDRGSYEQYF
.	TRBV11-3	.	TRBJ1-1	TGTGCCAGCAGCTTAGCTGGAGATGAAGCTTTCTTT	CASSLAGDEAFF
TRBD1	TRBV5-1	large	TRBJ2-7	TGCGCCAGCAGCTTGTCCCCCCTGGCAGGGGGATCTTCCGAGCAGTACTTC	CASSLSPLAGGSSEQYF
.	TRBV6-5	few	TRBJ1-5	TGTGCCAGCAGCTTCAGGGATCAGCCCCAGCATTTT	CASSFRDQPQHF
.	TRBV9	.	TRBJ2-1	TGTGCCAGCAGCGTAGCGACAGGCCCGGTCAATGAGCAGTTCTTC	CASSVATGPVNEQFF
.	TRBV3-1/TRBV3-2	.	TRBJ2-3	TGTGCCAGCAGCCAAGAGGAGGATACGCAGTATTTT	CASSQEEDTQYF
.	TRBV7-9	.	TRBJ1-6	TGTGCCAGCAGCTCCCGGGTTGGTAATTCACCCCTCCACTTT	CASSSRVGNSPLHF
.	TRBV18	.	TRBJ1-3	TGTGCCAGCTCACCAACGGACAGCCTGGGGAACACCATATATTTT	CASSPTDSLGNTIYF
TRBD1	TRBV10-2	.	TRBJ1-1	TGCGCCAGCAGTGAGTGGGGGACAGGGAAGATGAACACTGAAGCTTTCTTT	CASSEWGTGKMNTEAFF
.	TRBV20-1	.	TRBJ2-3	TGCAGTGCAACGAGTCTCGATACGCAGTATTTT	CSATSLDTQYF
.	TRBV12-5	.	TRBJ1-2	TGTGCTAGTGGTTTGGGCCCCCCGGGGTCCGGTTATGGCTACACCTTC	CASGLGPPGSGYGYTF
TRBD2	TRBV5-5	.	TRBJ2-1	TGTGCCAGCAGTTTCACCTGGTTTGCGGGGGGCTCCTACAATGAGCAGTTCTTC	CASSFTWFAGGSYNEQFF
TRBD1	TRBV29-1	.	TRBJ2-5	TGCAGCGCCCTAGGTCCCGACAGGGCGGGTTTAGGGGAGACCCAGTACTTC	CSALGPDRAGLGETQYF
.	TRBV6-5	.	TRBJ1-4	TGTGCCAGCAGTTGGGGGGGGACTAATGAAAAACTGTTTTTT	CASSWGGTNEKLFF
TRBD1	TRBV7-8	.	TRBJ1-1	TGTGCCAGCAGCTTATACCTGGGACAGCGAATGAACACTGAAGCTTTCTTT	CASSLYLGQRMNTEAFF
.	TRBV19	.	TRBJ2-7	TGTGCCAGTAGTCCTTCGGGAAAATACGAGCAGTACTTC	CASSPSGKYEQYF
TRBD1	TRBV10-2	.	TRBJ1-2	TGCGCCAGCACCCCCTGGACAGGGAGGAACTATGGCTACACCTTC	CASTPWTGRNYGYTF
.	TRBV3-1/TRBV3-2	.	TRBJ2-3	TGTGCCAGCAGCCCGCAGGGGACCACAGATACGCAGTATTTT	CASSPQGTTDTQYF
.	TRBV3-1/TRBV3-2	once	TRBJ2-5	TGTGCCAGCAGCCAGGGCCCTCAAGAGACCCAGTACTTC	CASSQGPQETQYF
TRBD1	TRBV24-1	.	TRBJ2-1	TGTGCCACCAGTGATGACAGGGTCAATGAGCAGTTCTTC	CATSDDRVNEQFF
.	TRBV27	.	TRBJ2-7	TGTGCCAGCAGATACCCCGGGTCCTCGGGAGAGCAGTACTTC	CASRYPGSSGEQYF
.	TRBV4-1	.	TRBJ1-1	TGCGCCAGCAGCCAAGAGAGCGGACAGTACACTGAAGCTTTCTTT	CASSQESGQYTEAFF
TRBD2	TRBV5-1	.	TRBJ2-3	TGCGCCAGCAGCTTTAGCGGGGGAACAGATACGCAGTATTTT	CASSFSGGTDTQYF
TRBD2	TRBV19	.	TRBJ2-1	TGTGCCAGTAGATCAATTGAAGCGGGGTACAATGAGCAGTTCTTC	CASRSIEAGYNEQFF
.	TRBV12-3/TRBV12-4	.	TRBJ2-3	TGTGCCAGCACTCCGTCCACAGATACGCAGTATTTT	CASTPSTDTQYF
TRBD2	TRBV2	.	TRBJ2-3	TGTGCCAGCAGTGAGAGTAGCGGGGTAACAGATACGCAGTATTTT	CASSESSGVTDTQYF
.	TRBV5-6	.	TRBJ2-1	TGTGCCAGCAGCTCCTTGCCTTTAGCGTCTTACAATGAGCAGTTCTTC	CASSSLPLASYNEQFF
.	TRBV6-6	.	TRBJ1-5	TGTGCCAGCAGTTATAGGGGAAGAGTGGGTCAGCCCCAGCATTTT	CASSYRGRVGQPQHF
.	TRBV6-5	.	TRBJ2-1	TGTGCCAGCACCCTGACAGGCCGCAGTGAGCAGTTCTTC	CASTLTGRSEQFF
TRBD2	TRBV6-4	.	TRBJ2-1	TGTGCCAGCAGACTCGGGGGGGGCACTTACAATGAGCAGTTCTTC	CASRLGGGTYNEQFF